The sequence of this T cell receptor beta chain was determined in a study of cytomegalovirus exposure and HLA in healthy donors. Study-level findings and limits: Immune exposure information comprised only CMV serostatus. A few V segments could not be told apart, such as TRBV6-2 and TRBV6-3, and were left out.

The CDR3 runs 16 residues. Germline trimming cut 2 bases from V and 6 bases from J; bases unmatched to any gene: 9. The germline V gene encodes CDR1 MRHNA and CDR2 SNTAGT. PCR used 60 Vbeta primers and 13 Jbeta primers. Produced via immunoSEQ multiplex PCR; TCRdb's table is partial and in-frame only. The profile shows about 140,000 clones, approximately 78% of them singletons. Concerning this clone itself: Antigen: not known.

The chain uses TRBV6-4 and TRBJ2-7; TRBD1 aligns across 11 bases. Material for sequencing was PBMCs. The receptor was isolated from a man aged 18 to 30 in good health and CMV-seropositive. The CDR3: CASSDEAGQGVREQYF. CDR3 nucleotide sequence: TGTGCCAGCAGTGACGAAGCGGGACAGGGGGTCCGCGAGCAGTACTTC.